The clone carrying this TCR beta chain was counted only a few times. The target antigen is unknown. A much larger clonotype is one base distant, so this may be a read error. In patients chosen for sequencing, flow cytometry had shown CD8+CD57+ cell expansion. Severe acquired aplastic anemia affected all patients. Untreated patients provided the blood samples, with no therapy given before sampling. This entry is derived from a study of CD8+CD57+ T cells in acquired aplastic anemia. The V segment lost 2 bases and the J segment 2 bases; nucleotides outside the gene matches: 4. The CDR3 length is 15 residues. Germline V CDR1 and CDR2: MNHEY, SVGAGI. Profiling that covered TCR beta VDJ and CDR3 relied on genomic DNA as its template. TCRdb recomputed calls from the reads with MiXCR, one row per CDR3 protein. The sample records over 250,000 distinct CDR3 sequences, under 65% being singletons. Study outcomes and limitations: Researchers report that 25 to 30 CD8+ CDR3 sequences appeared in both patients and controls. Patients were compared with controls for CD8+ Simpson's diversity, and no significant difference emerged.

This chain links TRBV6-5 with TRBJ2-7; 9 positions match TRBD1. This sequence originates from a human donor with aplastic anemia. Material for sequencing was sorted CD4+, CD8+, or CD8+CD57+ T cells (not recorded which) from PBMCs. CDR3: CASSYRRTGAYEQYF. The CDR3 DNA reads as TGTGCCAGCAGTTACCGGCGGACAGGGGCCTACGAGCAGTACTTC.